The source of this TCR beta chain is a study of blood T cell repertoires in COVID-19. Methods used by the authors: Amplification from reference gene primers served as the basis for estimated nucleated cell counts. Clones were sequenced by immunoSEQ multiplex PCR, and TCRdb holds only the in-frame ones, with some missing. V and J calls and clone size are as listed in that table; D and trimming were resolved from the DNA. The table records roughly 120,000 clones, about 89% of them present only once. V was clipped by 2 bases and J by 4 bases, with 9 bases between them. This CDR3 spans 14 amino acids. The germline V gene encodes CDR1 KGHDR and CDR2 SFDVKD.

V and J are TRBV24-1 and TRBJ2-3, with D maybe TRBD2 (5 bases). The sample taken for sequencing was peripheral blood. This clonotype originated in a man aged 40-55 years with acute or convalescent COVID-19. As DNA, the CDR3 is TGTGCCACCAGTGATTCTTGGGGAGCAGATACGCAGTATTTT. This gives the protein CATSDSWGADTQYF.